This T cell receptor beta chain came from a study of blood T cells in healthy people across ages (dated by TCRdb to the mid-2010s). Notes on the research overall: In model experiments, roughly one uniquely barcoded TCR beta cDNA molecule per two T cells was captured by template switching. Using deep sequencing normalized with unique cDNA molecular identifiers, the study measured how TCR beta repertoire diversity changes with age. Donors were grouped into four age groups: young (average roughly 16 years), middle-aged (39), aged (over 55) and long-lived (approximately 75). To avoid experimental bias, donors of different ages were randomly spread across the sequencing lanes. The study analyzed two additional independent replicas of 1 million unique cDNA reads from the same blood draw for two donors, one aged 18 to 30 and one aged 80 or older.

Concerning this clonotype itself: Its cognate antigen has yet to be identified. Within one base of it there is no much larger clone, and no base qualities were kept.

Libraries were constructed by 5' RACE. The listed sequencing device is Illumina HiSeq 2500. The second PCR ran for about 7 to 11 cycles and used a J-beta primer mix along with a sample-barcoded 5' primer. Each TCR beta cDNA molecule received a unique molecular identifier from a template-switch 5' adaptor carrying 12 random nucleotides. At least 3 million CDR3-containing paired-end reads were obtained from each sample. All of the RNA was converted into first-strand cDNA using the Mint cDNA synthesis kit, with a TRBC-specific oligonucleotide serving as the primer. After uracil-DNA glycosylase treatment, a first 18-cycle PCR used universal primers M1SS and BC2_uni_R on all cDNA. In the original analysis: For normalization, 1 million high-quality reads, each with a distinct molecular identifier, were randomly selected from each sample. Reads sharing molecular identifiers were discarded rather than binned into consensus sequences. MiTCR, with a Q25 quality threshold and the strictest error-elimination algorithm, was used for CDR3 identification, clonotype clustering and error correction. A nonparametric unseen species model with Euler transformation was used to estimate a lower bound on total TCR beta diversity. In-frame beta chains were kept once TCRdb had trimmed the public reads at Q25 with fastp and called clones with MiXCR. Each entry is one CDR3 protein sequence, shown with its most common DNA and genes. The V and J calls and clone size come from TCRdb's table, not from the authors' own analysis. The sample table contains about 650,000 distinct CDR3 sequences; only one count was recorded for about 30% of them. The ten largest clonotypes hold just over 15% of the sample.

Systemically healthy Caucasian individuals from Russia, about 38 in total and aged about 6 to 100 years, were included as donors. Each donor gave ten milliliters of peripheral blood, drawn into EDTA-treated Vacutainer tubes. Ficoll-Paque density-gradient centrifugation was used to isolate PBMCs, with at least 6 million obtained per sample. Trizol reagent was used to extract total RNA from the PBMCs, yielding at least 5 micrograms per sample. For every donor, an aliquot of PBMCs went through flow cytometry to measure the percentages of naive CD45RAhigh/CD27high T cells. What the authors observed across the whole study: Estimates of total diversity from one million sequenced T cells were regarded as lower bounds and underestimates. The long-lived group showed more naive CD4+ T cells, fewer expanded clones and increased TCR diversity than the aged group, suggesting age selection. As age increased, observed TCR beta diversity per million T cells dropped in a roughly linear way, and a significant reduction was already evident by age approximately 40. Since profiling was done on bulk unsorted PBMCs, naive and antigen-experienced compartments could not be conclusively compared. A strong correlation was found between observed TCR beta diversity and the percentage of naive T cells measured by flow cytometry. Because the CMV infection status of the donors was unknown, age-related changes in expanded clonotypes may potentially have been confounded.

V sheds 7 bases and J sheds 4 bases, leaving 10 bases between their ends. The germline V gene encodes CDR1 GTSNPN and CDR2 SVGIG (reference sequence). The CDR3 starts with the cysteine, ends with the phenylalanine, and has 12 residues. The retained sequence is limited to the CDR3, 36 bases, with the frame set at the first base. The source of this sequence is an elderly woman in good health. Donor details come from another sample of the same person, matched by shared clones. Rearrangement joined TRBV30 to TRBJ1-4; the D region possibly corresponds to TRBD1 (5 bases align). Input material: blood. The CDR3: CAFRDFNEKLFF. The sequenced DNA: TGTGCCTTCAGGGACTTTAATGAAAAACTGTTTTTT. The entire variable domain, with the stretches around the CDR3 drawn from the reference TRBV30 and TRBJ1-4 proteins, is SQTIHQWPATLVQPVGSPLSLECTVEGTSNPNLYWYRQAAGRGLQLLFYSVGIGQISSEVPQNLSASRPQDRQFILSSKKLLLSDSGFYLCAFRDFNEKLFFGSGTQLSVL.